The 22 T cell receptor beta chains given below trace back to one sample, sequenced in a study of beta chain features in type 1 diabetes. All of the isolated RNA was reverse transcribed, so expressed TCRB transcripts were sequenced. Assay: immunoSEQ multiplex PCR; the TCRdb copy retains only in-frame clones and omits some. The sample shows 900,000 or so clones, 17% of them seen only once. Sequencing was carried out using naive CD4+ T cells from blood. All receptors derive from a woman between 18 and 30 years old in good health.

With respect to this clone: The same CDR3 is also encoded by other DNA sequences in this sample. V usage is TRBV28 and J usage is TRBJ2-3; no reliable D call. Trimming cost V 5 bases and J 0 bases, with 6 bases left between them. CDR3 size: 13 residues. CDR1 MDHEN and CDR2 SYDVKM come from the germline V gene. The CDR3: CASSPPSTDTQYF. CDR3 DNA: TGTGCCAGCAGTCCCCCTAGCACAGATACGCAGTATTTT.

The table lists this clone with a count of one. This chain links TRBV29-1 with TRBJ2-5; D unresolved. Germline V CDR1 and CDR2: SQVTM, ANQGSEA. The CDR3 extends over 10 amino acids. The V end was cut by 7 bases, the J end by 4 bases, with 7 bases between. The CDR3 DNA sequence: TGCAGCGGATACAGAGAGACCCAGTACTTC. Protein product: CSGYRETQYF.

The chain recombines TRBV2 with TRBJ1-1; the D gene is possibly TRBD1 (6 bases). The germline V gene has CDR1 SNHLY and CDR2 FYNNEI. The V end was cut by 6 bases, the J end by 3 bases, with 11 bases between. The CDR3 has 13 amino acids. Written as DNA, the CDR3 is TGTGCCAGCAGACAGGGCCCGCACACTGAAGCTTTCTTT. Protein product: CASRQGPHTEAFF.

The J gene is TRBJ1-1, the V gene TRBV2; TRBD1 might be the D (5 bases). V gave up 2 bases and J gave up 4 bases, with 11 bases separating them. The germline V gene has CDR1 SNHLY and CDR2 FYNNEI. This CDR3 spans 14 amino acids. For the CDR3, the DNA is TGTGCCAGCAGTGAACAAGGGGTGGGCACTGAAGCTTTCTTT. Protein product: CASSEQGVGTEAFF.

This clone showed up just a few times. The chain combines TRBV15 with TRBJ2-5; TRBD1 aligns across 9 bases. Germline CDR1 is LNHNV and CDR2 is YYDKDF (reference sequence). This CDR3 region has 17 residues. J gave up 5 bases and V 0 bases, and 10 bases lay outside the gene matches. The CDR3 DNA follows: TGTGCCACCAGCAGAGACCCACGGACAGGGGTAGTGGAGACCCAGTACTTC. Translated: CATSRDPRTGVVETQYF.

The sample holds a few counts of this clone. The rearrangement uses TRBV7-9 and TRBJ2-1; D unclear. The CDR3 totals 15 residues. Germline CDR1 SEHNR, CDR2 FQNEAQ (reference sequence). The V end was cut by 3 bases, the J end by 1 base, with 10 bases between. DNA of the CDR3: TGTGCCAGCAGCTTGTCCGGCACGTCCTACAATGAGCAGTTCTTC. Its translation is CASSLSGTSYNEQFF.

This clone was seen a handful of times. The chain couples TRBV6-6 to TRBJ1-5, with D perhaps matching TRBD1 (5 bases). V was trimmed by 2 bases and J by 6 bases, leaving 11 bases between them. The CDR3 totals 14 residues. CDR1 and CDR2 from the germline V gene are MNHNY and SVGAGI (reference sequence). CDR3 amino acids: CASSYAVGRQPQHF. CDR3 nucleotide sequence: TGTGCCAGCAGTTACGCGGTGGGGCGTCAGCCCCAGCATTTT.

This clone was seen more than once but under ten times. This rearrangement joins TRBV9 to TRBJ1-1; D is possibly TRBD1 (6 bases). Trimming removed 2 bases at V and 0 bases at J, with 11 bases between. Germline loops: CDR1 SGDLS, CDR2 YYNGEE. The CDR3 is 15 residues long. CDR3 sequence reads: CASSVWTDMNTEAFF. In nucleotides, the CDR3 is TGTGCCAGCAGCGTTTGGACAGATATGAACACTGAAGCTTTCTTT.

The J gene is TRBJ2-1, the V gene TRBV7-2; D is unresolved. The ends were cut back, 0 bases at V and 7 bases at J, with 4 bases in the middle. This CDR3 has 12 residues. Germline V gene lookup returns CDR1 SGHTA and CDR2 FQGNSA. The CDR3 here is CASSLAFNEQFF. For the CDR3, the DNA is TGTGCCAGCAGCTTAGCCTTTAATGAGCAGTTCTTC.

The CDR3 here is CASSFSPGFRETQYF. CDR3 nucleotides: TGTGCCAGCAGTTTTTCCCCCGGGTTCAGGGAGACCCAGTACTTC. This rearrangement joins TRBV28 to TRBJ2-5; D remains ambiguous. V dropped 3 bases and J dropped 5 bases, with 16 bases sitting between them. The CDR3 covers 15 residues. CDR1 is MDHEN, CDR2 SYDVKM, per germline.

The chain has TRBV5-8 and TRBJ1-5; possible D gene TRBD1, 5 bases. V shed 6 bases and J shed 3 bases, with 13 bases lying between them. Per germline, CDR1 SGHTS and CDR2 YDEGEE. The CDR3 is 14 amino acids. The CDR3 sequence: CASNYRTINQPQHF. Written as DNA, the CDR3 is TGTGCCAGCAATTATCGGACAATCAATCAGCCCCAGCATTTT.

Written as DNA, the CDR3 is TGCAGCGTTAGATCCTCAAGAGGGGGTCTTGAAAAACTGTTTTTT. Its translation: CSVRSSRGGLEKLFF. V is TRBV29-1 and J is TRBJ1-4; D might be TRBD1 (6 bases). The length of the CDR3 is 15 residues. Trimming pared 5 bases from V and 7 bases from J, leaving 20 bases between. The germline V gene has CDR1 SQVTM and CDR2 ANQGSEA.

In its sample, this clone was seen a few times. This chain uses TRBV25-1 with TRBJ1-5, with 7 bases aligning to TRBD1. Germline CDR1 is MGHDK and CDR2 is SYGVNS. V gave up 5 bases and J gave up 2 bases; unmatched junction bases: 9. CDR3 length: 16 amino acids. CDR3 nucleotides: TGTGCCAGCAGTCGAGGGGGCCGGTATGGCAATCAGCCCCAGCATTTT. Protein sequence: CASSRGGRYGNQPQHF.

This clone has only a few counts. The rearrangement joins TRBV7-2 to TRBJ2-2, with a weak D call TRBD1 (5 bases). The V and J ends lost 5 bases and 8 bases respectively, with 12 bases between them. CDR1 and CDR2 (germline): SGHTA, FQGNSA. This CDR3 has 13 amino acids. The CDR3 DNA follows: TGTGCCAGCAGCAACCAGGGTTTTGGGGAGCTGTTTTTT. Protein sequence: CASSNQGFGELFF.

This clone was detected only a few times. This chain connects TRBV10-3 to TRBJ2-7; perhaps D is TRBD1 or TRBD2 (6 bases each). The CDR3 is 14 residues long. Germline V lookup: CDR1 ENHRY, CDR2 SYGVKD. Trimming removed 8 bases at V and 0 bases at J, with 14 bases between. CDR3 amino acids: CAIGGQGSSYEQYF. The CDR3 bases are TGTGCCATCGGGGGGCAGGGAAGCTCCTACGAGCAGTACTTC.

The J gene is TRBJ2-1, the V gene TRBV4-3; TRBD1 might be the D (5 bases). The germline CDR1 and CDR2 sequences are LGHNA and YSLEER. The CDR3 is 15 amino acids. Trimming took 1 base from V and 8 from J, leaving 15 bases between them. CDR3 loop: CASSQGLQGFDEQFF. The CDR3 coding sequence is TGCGCCAGCAGCCAAGGTTTGCAGGGCTTTGATGAGCAGTTCTTC.

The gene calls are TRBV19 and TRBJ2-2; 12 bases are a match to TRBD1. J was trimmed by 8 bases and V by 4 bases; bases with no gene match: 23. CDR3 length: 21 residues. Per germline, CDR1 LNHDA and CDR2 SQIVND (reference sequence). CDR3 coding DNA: TGTGCCAGTAGTACCCCCCCTCCGGGACAGGGGGCTAGCGGGAGACTAGGGGAGCTGTTTTTT. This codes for CASSTPPPGQGASGRLGELFF. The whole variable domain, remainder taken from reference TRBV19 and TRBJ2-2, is DGGITQSPKYLFRKEGQNVTLSCEQNLNHDAMYWYRQDPGQGLRLIYYSQIVNDFQKGDIAEGYSVSREKKESFPLTVTSAQKNPTAFYLCASSTPPPGQGASGRLGELFFGEGSRLTVL.

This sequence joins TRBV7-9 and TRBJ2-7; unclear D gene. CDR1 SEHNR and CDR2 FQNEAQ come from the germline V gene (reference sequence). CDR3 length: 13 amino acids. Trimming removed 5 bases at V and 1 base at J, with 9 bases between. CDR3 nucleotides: TGTGCCAGCAGCCGGACCCCTTCCTACGAGCAGTACTTC. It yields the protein CASSRTPSYEQYF. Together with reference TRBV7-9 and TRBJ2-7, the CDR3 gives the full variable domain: DTGVSQNPRHKITKRGQNVTFRCDPISEHNRLYWYRQTLGQGPEFLTYFQNEAQLEKSRLLSDRFSAERPKGSFSTLEIQRTEQGDSAMYLCASSRTPSYEQYFGPGTRLTVT.

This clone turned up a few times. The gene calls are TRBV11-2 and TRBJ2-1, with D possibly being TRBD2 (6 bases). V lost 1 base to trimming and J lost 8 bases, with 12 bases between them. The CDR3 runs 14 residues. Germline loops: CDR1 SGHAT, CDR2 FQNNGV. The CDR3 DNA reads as TGTGCCAGCAGCTTAGGAGGGAGGTTGTATGAGCAGTTCTTC. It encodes CASSLGGRLYEQFF.

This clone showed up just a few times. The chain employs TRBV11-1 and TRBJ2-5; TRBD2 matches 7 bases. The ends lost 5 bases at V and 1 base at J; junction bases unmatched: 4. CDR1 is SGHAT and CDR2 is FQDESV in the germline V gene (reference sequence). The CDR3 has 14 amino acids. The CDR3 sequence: CASSTPGGQETQYF. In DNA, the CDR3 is TGTGCCAGCAGCACCCCGGGGGGCCAAGAGACCCAGTACTTC.

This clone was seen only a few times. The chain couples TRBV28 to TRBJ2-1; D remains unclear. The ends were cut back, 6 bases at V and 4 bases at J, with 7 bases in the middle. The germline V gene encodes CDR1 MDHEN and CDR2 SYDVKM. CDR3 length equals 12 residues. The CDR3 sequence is CASSKNYNEQFF. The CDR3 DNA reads TGTGCCAGCAGCAAAAATTACAATGAGCAGTTCTTC.

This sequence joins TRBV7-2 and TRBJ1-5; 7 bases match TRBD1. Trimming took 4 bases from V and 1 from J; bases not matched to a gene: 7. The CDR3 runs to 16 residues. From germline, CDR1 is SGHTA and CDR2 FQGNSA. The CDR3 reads CASSSARGVSNQPQHF. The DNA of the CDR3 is TGTGCCAGCAGCTCCGCCAGGGGGGTGAGCAATCAGCCCCAGCATTTT.